The rows below give T cell receptor beta chains drawn from one sample of a study of blood T cell repertoires in COVID-19. Assay: immunoSEQ multiplex PCR; the TCRdb copy retains only in-frame clones and omits some. This sample yields a few hundred thousand clones, of which more than 85% are seen a single time; 5.5% to 7.5% belongs to the top ten. Sequencing input: peripheral blood. The receptor source for this set is a woman in her 70s with active or convalescent COVID-19. The CDR3 runs from the conserved cysteine through the conserved F or W. Fields, in order: D gene, clone size, V gene, J gene, CDR3 DNA, CDR3 protein. D genes are given only for firm matches. A row's size may be missing; if present it is once, few, many or a size class.

>.|.|TRBV27|TRBJ2-1
TGTGCCAGCAGGGGATCTGGACTTTTCGACTACAATGAGCAGTTCTTC
CASRGSGLFDYNEQFF
>.|.|TRBV3-1/TRBV3-2|TRBJ1-2
TGTGCCAGCAGCCCAGGCTATGGCTACACCTTC
CASSPGYGYTF
>.|.|TRBV7-2|TRBJ2-7
TGTTCCTCGCGGGGGCCCTACGAGCAGTACTTC
CSSRGPYEQYF
>.|.|TRBV24-1|TRBJ1-5
TGTGCCACCAGCGGGAGCCACCCCAATCAGCCCCAGCATTTT
CATSGSHPNQPQHF
>.|.|TRBV7-9|TRBJ1-6
TGTGCCAGCAGCTCACAGGGAGATTCACCCCTCCACTTT
CASSSQGDSPLHF
>.|.|TRBV7-9|TRBJ2-7
TGTGCCAGCAGCCCAGGGAGGTCCTACGAGCAGTACTTC
CASSPGRSYEQYF
>.|.|TRBV14|TRBJ2-5
TGTGCCAGCAGCCCTCGGGGGACCCAGTACTTC
CASSPRGTQYF
>TRBD1|.|TRBV7-3|TRBJ1-2
TGTGCCAGCAGCTTGGGGACAGAGGTCTATGGCTACACCTTC
CASSLGTEVYGYTF
>TRBD1|.|TRBV5-6|TRBJ1-2
TGTGCCAGCAGCGGGGACAGAGACTATGGCTACACCTTC
CASSGDRDYGYTF
>.|.|TRBV12-2|TRBJ1-3
TGTGCAAGCTCCAGGGGGTTTGGAAACACCATATATTTT
CASSRGFGNTIYF
>.|.|TRBV6-5|TRBJ1-5
TGTGCCAGCAAAACCTACGTTAGCAATCAGCCCCAGCATTTT
CASKTYVSNQPQHF
>.|.|TRBV5-4|TRBJ2-3
TGTGCCAGCGGAGGGGCCAGCACAGATACGCAGTATTTT
CASGGASTDTQYF
>.|.|TRBV3-1/TRBV3-2|TRBJ1-2
TGTGCCAGCAGCTTGCAGGGGCGAGGCGGCTACACCTTC
CASSLQGRGGYTF
>TRBD1|.|TRBV6-5|TRBJ2-1
TGTGCCAGCACCGCTACAGGGGGCGCACGGTTCTTC
CASTATGGARFF
>.|.|TRBV21-1|TRBJ1-2
TGTGCCAGCAGCACGCGAACAGGGCCTGACTATGGCTACACCTTC
CASSTRTGPDYGYTF
>TRBD1|.|TRBV10-3|TRBJ2-7
TGTGCCATCAGTGGCGGGACAGGGACCTACGAGCAGTACTTC
CAISGGTGTYEQYF
>.|.|TRBV3-1/TRBV3-2|TRBJ1-1
TGTGCCAGCAGCCATACTCGGACAGTTCAGATGAGTACTGAAGCTTTCTTT
CASSHTRTVQMSTEAFF
>.|.|TRBV7-2|TRBJ1-2
TGTGCCAGCAGCTGGGACTTGTATGGCTACACCTTC
CASSWDLYGYTF
>.|.|TRBV7-2|TRBJ2-5
TGTGCCAGCAGCTTTGGGAGACAAGAGACCCAGTACTTC
CASSFGRQETQYF
>.|.|TRBV14|TRBJ1-1
TGTGCCAGCAGCCAGTTGGCGGGGCCTACTTTGAACACTGAAGCTTTCTTT
CASSQLAGPTLNTEAFF
>.|.|TRBV15|TRBJ2-3
TGTGCCACCAGCTTTAGACGCCAGGGCGCAGATACGCAGTATTTT
CATSFRRQGADTQYF
>.|.|TRBV6-5|TRBJ1-2
TGTGCCAGCAGTTACTCGGAGGGGCACTATGGCTACACCTTC
CASSYSEGHYGYTF
>TRBD1|.|TRBV7-2|TRBJ1-2
TGTGCCAGCAGCTTAGGGGGTGGACAGGGAGGTTACGGCTACACCTTC
CASSLGGGQGGYGYTF
>.|.|TRBV3-1/TRBV3-2|TRBJ1-3
TGTGCCAGCACCGAAAGGGGGAACACCATATATTTT
CASTERGNTIYF
>TRBD1|.|TRBV6-2/TRBV6-3|TRBJ2-1
TGTGCCAGCAGCACCCCGGACAGGTTGTACAATGAGCAGTTCTTC
CASSTPDRLYNEQFF
>TRBD1|.|TRBV27|TRBJ1-2
TGTGCCAGCAGTTTTGATGGGGCGGACAGGGGAAATGGCTACACCTTC
CASSFDGADRGNGYTF
>TRBD1|.|TRBV29-1|TRBJ2-7
TGCAGCGTTGGACAGGGGGAATCCTACGAGCAGTACTTC
CSVGQGESYEQYF
>.|.|TRBV5-1|TRBJ2-2
TGCGCCAGCAGCTTTGGTACAGGGAACACCGGGGAGCTGTTTTTT
CASSFGTGNTGELFF
>.|.|TRBV6-6|TRBJ2-1
TGTGCCAGCAGTTCCGTCCCGTACAATGAGCAGTTCTTC
CASSSVPYNEQFF
>.|.|TRBV18|TRBJ1-2
TGTGCCAGCTTTCCCGGGACTGCCTATGGCTACACCTTC
CASFPGTAYGYTF
>TRBD1|.|TRBV2|TRBJ2-5
TGTGCCAGCAGGCCCGGGGACAGCCGGTTTCGAGAGACCCAGTACTTC
CASRPGDSRFRETQYF
>TRBD1|.|TRBV5-5|TRBJ1-1
TGTGCCAGCAGCCCAACAGGGGTTGCGGTCACTGAAGCTTTCTTT
CASSPTGVAVTEAFF
>.|.|TRBV5-5|TRBJ1-1
TGTGCCAGCAGCCCTGCGGCCAACACTGAAGCTTTCTTT
CASSPAANTEAFF
>.|.|TRBV19|TRBJ2-5
TGTGCCAGTAGTATAGGGTGGTCCAGGCTTCAAGAGACCCAGTACTTC
CASSIGWSRLQETQYF
>.|few|TRBV7-6|TRBJ2-1
TGTGCCAGCAGCTTGCGGGCGGGGCGGTCCTACAATGAGCAGTTCTTC
CASSLRAGRSYNEQFF
>.|.|TRBV5-1|TRBJ2-2
TGCGCCAGCAGCTTGAACAACCCCGGGGAGCTGTTTTTT
CASSLNNPGELFF
>TRBD2|.|TRBV5-6|TRBJ2-2
TGTGCCAGCAGCGGAGGCGGGGGGGCCATGATCGCCGGGGAGCTGTTTTTT
CASSGGGGAMIAGELFF
>TRBD2|.|TRBV7-2|TRBJ2-5
TGTGCCAGCAGCTTTACGGGGGGATTCCAAGAGACCCAGTACTTC
CASSFTGGFQETQYF
>TRBD2|.|TRBV7-2|TRBJ2-7
TGTGCCAGCAGCTCGGGACTAGCGGGGGGCCTTGGGGAGCAGTACTTC
CASSSGLAGGLGEQYF
>.|.|TRBV2|TRBJ2-5
TGTGCCAGCACCAAACGAAATCCGATGACAGTACAAGAGACCCAGTACTTC
CASTKRNPMTVQETQYF
>.|.|TRBV18|TRBJ1-2
TGTGCCAGCTCACCGGACAAGGACTATGGCTACACCTTC
CASSPDKDYGYTF
>.|.|TRBV2|TRBJ1-3
TGTGCCAGCAGGCCCCGGGTGGCCTCTGGAAACACCATATATTTT
CASRPRVASGNTIYF
>.|few|TRBV6-6|TRBJ1-1
TGTGCCAGCAGTAGGGGGAACACTGAAGCTTTCTTT
CASSRGNTEAFF
>TRBD1|once|TRBV18|TRBJ1-4
TGTGCCAGCTCACCGATCAGGGGGCGTGATGAAAAACTGTTTTTT
CASSPIRGRDEKLFF
>.|.|TRBV10-3|TRBJ1-5
TGTGCCACCTTGGGAGATCGCAATCAGCCCCAGCATTTT
CATLGDRNQPQHF
>TRBD1|.|TRBV6-5|TRBJ1-5
TGTGCCAGCAGGCGGACAGGGTCAGAGCCCCAGCATTTT
CASRRTGSEPQHF
>TRBD1|.|TRBV6-5|TRBJ1-2
TGTGCCAGCAGTCGACAGGGCCCCGAAGACTATGGCTACACCTTC
CASSRQGPEDYGYTF
>.|.|TRBV3-1/TRBV3-2|TRBJ1-1
TGTGCCAGCAGCCAAGATCCCTTGAACACTGAAGCTTTCTTT
CASSQDPLNTEAFF
>.|few|TRBV4-2|TRBJ2-2
TGTGCCAGCAGCCTTCCGAGTGAGACAGGAGCGAACACCGGGGAGCTGTTTTTT
CASSLPSETGANTGELFF
>TRBD1|.|TRBV4-3|TRBJ1-4
TGCGCCAGCAGCCAGTTGACAGGGAGCAATGAAAAACTGTTTTTT
CASSQLTGSNEKLFF
>.|.|TRBV4-2|TRBJ1-3
TGTGCCAGCAGCCAATTCCCGGAGAGGGGAAACACCATATATTTT
CASSQFPERGNTIYF
>.|.|TRBV25-1|TRBJ1-1
TGTGCCAGCAGATTAATGAACACTGAAGCTTTCTTT
CASRLMNTEAFF
>TRBD2|.|TRBV6-2/TRBV6-3|TRBJ2-1
TGTGCCAGCAGTTACTGGGGACGAGCGGGGGGGCTTAAGGGCAATGAGCAGTTCTTC
CASSYWGRAGGLKGNEQFF
>.|.|TRBV19|TRBJ1-5
TGTGCCACCGCGGTTCGGGGGAACAATCAGCCCCAGCATTTT
CATAVRGNNQPQHF
>.|.|TRBV5-1|TRBJ2-5
TGCGCCAGCAGCTTGATCCCTCGGGAGACCCAGTACTTC
CASSLIPRETQYF
>.|.|TRBV9|TRBJ1-6
TGTGCCAGCAGCGTACTAGACAGCTATAATTCACCCCTCCACTTT
CASSVLDSYNSPLHF
>TRBD1|few|TRBV3-1/TRBV3-2|TRBJ1-2
TGTGCCAGCAGCGAGGACAGGGGCTTTGGCTACACCTTC
CASSEDRGFGYTF